One and the same sample provided the 25 T cell receptor beta chains below, sequenced in a study of OX40 agonist ivuxolimab in advanced cancers. Library creation used the immunoSEQ multiplex PCR assay. Imported from immuneACCESS, the table was reduced by TCRdb to in-frame sequences with V and J called. These copies leave out some clones; in studies compared against another copy, an unresolved V gene accounts for under half, and the cause of the remainder is not known. In all, the sample holds about 46,000 clones, and about 89% of those were seen once. 12% of the sample belongs to the ten largest clones. Sequencing used CD4+ or CD8+ T cells sorted from blood, obtained in a trial of the OX40 agonist ivuxolimab. Every receptor here comes from an adult with an advanced solid tumor such as melanoma, head and neck, liver or kidney cancer.

The chain carries TRBV7-6 and TRBJ1-1; D call uncertain. This CDR3 has 13 amino acids. Trimming left V 6 bases short and J 7 bases short, with 15 bases between. Germline lookup yields CDR1 SGHVS and CDR2 FNYEAQ. The CDR3 loop is CASSPVPGLEAFF. The CDR3 nucleotides are TGTGCCAGCAGTCCGGTCCCGGGCCTTGAAGCTTTCTTT.

The chain joins TRBV4-1 to TRBJ2-7, with a weak D call TRBD2 (5 bases). Germline V CDR1 and CDR2: MGHRA, YSYEKL. V was clipped by 4 bases and J by 6 bases, with 13 bases between them. This CDR3 has 13 residues. CDR3 in DNA: TGCGCCAGCAGCCCCGAGGGATCGGGCGAGCAGTACTTC. It is translated as CASSPEGSGEQYF.

This rearrangement joins TRBV27 to TRBJ2-7, with D perhaps matching TRBD1 or TRBD2 (5 bases each). Trimming took 0 bases from V and 9 from J, leaving 18 bases between them. Germline-derived CDR1 and CDR2 are MNHEY and SMNVEV (reference sequence). The CDR3 spans 15 residues. The CDR3 DNA sequence: TGTGCCAGCAGTTTATCCCCTGGGGGAGAACTGGGGCAGTACTTC. Its protein product is CASSLSPGGELGQYF.

V and J are TRBV7-9 and TRBJ2-3, with D possibly called TRBD1 or TRBD2 (5 bases each). Per germline, CDR1 SEHNR and CDR2 FQNEAQ (reference sequence). The V and J ends lost 7 bases and 2 bases respectively, with 13 bases between them. This CDR3 spans 14 amino acids. The CDR3 reads CASIERGSTDTQYF. The CDR3 DNA is TGTGCCAGCATCGAGAGGGGTTCCACAGATACGCAGTATTTT.

The CDR3 here is CASSSGAGPIPYNEQFF. CDR3 DNA sequence: TGTGCCAGCAGCTCGGGAGCGGGACCTATCCCCTACAATGAGCAGTTCTTC. The V call is TRBV11-2, the J call TRBJ2-1, with 7 bases identical to TRBD2. Germline lookup yields CDR1 SGHAT and CDR2 FQNNGV. The CDR3 consists of 17 residues. Trimming removed 4 bases from V and 2 bases from J; junction bases left unmatched: 11. The whole variable domain, filled in from reference TRBV11-2 and TRBJ2-1, reads EAGVAQSPRYKIIEKRQSVAFWCNPISGHATLYWYQQILGQGPKLLIQFQNNGVVDDSQLPKDRFSAERLKGVDSTLKIQPAKLEDSAVYLCASSSGAGPIPYNEQFFGPGTRLTVL.

The chain employs TRBV7-2 and TRBJ2-7; tentatively, D is TRBD1 or TRBD2 (5 bases each). Per germline, CDR1 SGHTA and CDR2 FQGNSA. V was trimmed by 5 bases and J by 4 bases, leaving 18 bases between them. The CDR3 has 15 residues. DNA for the CDR3: TGTGCCAGCAGCACGAATGGCTGGGACGGATACGAGCAGTACTTC. Translated, it gives CASSTNGWDGYEQYF. The complete variable domain, with remaining parts taken from reference TRBV7-2 and TRBJ2-7, reads GAGVSQSPSNKVTEKGKDVELRCDPISGHTALYWYRQSLGQGLEFLIYFQGNSAPDKSGLPSDRFSAERTGGSVSTLTIQRTQQEDSAVYLCASSTNGWDGYEQYFGPGTRLTVT.

V is TRBV7-8 and J is TRBJ1-4; D uncertain. Trimming left V 5 bases short and J 4 bases short, with 14 bases between. The V gene's germline CDR1 is SGHVS and CDR2 FQNEAQ. CDR3 length: 15 residues. This chain's CDR3 is CASSRSLGINEKLFF. As DNA, the CDR3 is TGTGCCAGCAGCCGGTCACTAGGGATTAATGAAAAACTGTTTTTT.

The rearrangement uses TRBV5-1 and TRBJ2-5, with TRBD1 matching over 10 bases. Germline CDR1 SGHRS, CDR2 YFSETQ. The CDR3 spans 14 residues. The trim removed 4 bases at V and 4 bases at J, leaving 4 bases unmatched. In nucleotides, the CDR3 is TGCGCCAGCAGCCGGGGACAGGGGTTAGAGACCCAGTACTTC. Residues: CASSRGQGLETQYF.

The chain is built from TRBV18 and TRBJ2-1, with 10 bases fitting TRBD2. Per germline, CDR1 KGHSH and CDR2 LQKENI. This CDR3 has 17 amino acids. With V trimmed by 4 bases and J by 9 bases, 15 bases remained unmatched. CDR3 nucleotide sequence: TGTGCCAGCTCACTCTACCAGGTAGCGGGGGGCGACAGTGAGCAGTTCTTC. Its protein is CASSLYQVAGGDSEQFF.

CDR3 sequence reads: CASSLAGVNEQFF. CDR3 DNA: TGTGCCAGCAGCTTAGCAGGGGTCAATGAGCAGTTCTTC. The J gene is TRBJ2-1, the V gene TRBV7-8, with a weak D call TRBD1 (5 bases). The CDR3 spans 13 residues. Germline V CDR1 and CDR2: SGHVS, FQNEAQ. V was shortened by 0 bases and J by 6 bases, with 6 bases between the two germline ends.

This chain links TRBV5-1 with TRBJ1-6; D is uncertain. This CDR3 contains 15 residues. Trimming stripped 4 bases from V and 5 bases from J, with 13 bases between. Germline V gives CDR1 SGHRS, CDR2 YFSETQ. CDR3 in DNA: TGCGCCAGCAGCCCCGGAGGGAGAGATAATTCACCCCTCCACTTT. Translation gives CASSPGGRDNSPLHF.

The chain recombines TRBV5-1 with TRBJ1-1, with TRBD1 as a possible D gene (5 bases). V lost 0 bases to trimming and J lost 0 bases, with 9 bases between them. The CDR3 is made up of 15 amino acids. Germline V gives CDR1 SGHRS, CDR2 YFSETQ. CDR3 in DNA: TGCGCCAGCAGCTTGGATGGGGGTTTGAACACTGAAGCTTTCTTT. Protein sequence: CASSLDGGLNTEAFF.

The chain combines TRBV5-4 with TRBJ2-7; 10 bases map to TRBD2. The CDR3 is made up of 14 amino acids. Trimming took 3 bases from V and 2 from J; bases not matched to a gene: 2. Germline values: CDR1 SGHNT, CDR2 YYREEE (reference sequence). The CDR3 region is CASSSGTSAYEQYF. DNA of the CDR3: TGTGCCAGCAGCTCCGGGACTAGCGCCTACGAGCAGTACTTC.

The V call is TRBV13, the J call TRBJ2-5, with 7 bases aligning to TRBD2. V lost 5 bases and J lost 2; bases outside the gene matches: 5. The germline V gene encodes CDR1 PRHDT and CDR2 FYEKMQ (reference sequence). The CDR3 has 14 amino acids. The CDR3 DNA sequence: TGTGCCAGCAGCGGAACTAGCGCGCAAGAGACCCAGTACTTC. This sequence encodes CASSGTSAQETQYF.

This sequence joins TRBV14 and TRBJ2-1; TRBD1 might be the D (6 bases). Trimming removed 4 bases at V and 14 bases at J, with 12 bases between. The CDR3 covers 11 residues. Germline CDR1 and CDR2: SGHDN and FVKESK. Here the CDR3 DNA reads TGTGCCAGCAGCCGGTCGCAGGGGAAGTTCTTC. This sequence encodes CASSRSQGKFF.

The V call is TRBV7-6, the J call TRBJ1-4; perhaps TRBD1 as D (5 bases). The CDR3 runs 15 residues. CDR1 and CDR2 (germline): SGHVS, FNYEAQ. V was cut by 5 bases and J by 8 bases, with 18 bases left in between. CDR3 DNA sequence: TGTGCCAGCAGCCCAGATATCGGACCAGGGGAAAAACTGTTTTTT. Amino acid sequence: CASSPDIGPGEKLFF.

J is TRBJ2-3 and V is TRBV30, with 7 bases aligning to TRBD2. The CDR3 is 15 residues long. The V and J ends lost 2 bases and 0 bases, in that order; junction bases with no gene match: 5. Germline CDR1 and CDR2: GTSNPN and SVGIG (reference sequence). The CDR3 DNA follows: TGTGCCTGGAGTTTGAGAGCGGGGAGCACAGATACGCAGTATTTT. Protein product: CAWSLRAGSTDTQYF.

The chain couples TRBV11-1 to TRBJ2-3, with 13 bases lining up with TRBD2. Germline V gene data show CDR1 as SGHAT and CDR2 as FQDESV (reference sequence). The CDR3 totals 17 residues. Unmatched junction bases numbered 7, after V lost 5 bases and J lost 2 bases. DNA for the CDR3: TGTGCCAGCAGCCCAGGACTAGCGGGGGTTGACACAGATACGCAGTATTTT. Encoded protein: CASSPGLAGVDTDTQYF.

The rearrangement uses TRBV13 and TRBJ1-5; D gene uncertain. This CDR3 is 12 amino acids long. From germline, CDR1 is PRHDT and CDR2 FYEKMQ (reference sequence). Deletions cut 3 bases from V and 6 bases from J, with 6 bases between. The CDR3 loop is CASSFGLQPQHF. CDR3 DNA: TGTGCCAGCAGCTTCGGGCTTCAGCCCCAGCATTTT.

The rearrangement links TRBV28 to TRBJ1-5; D possibly corresponds to TRBD1 (6 bases). There are 17 residues in the CDR3. V was shortened by 2 bases and J by 0 bases, with 14 bases between the two germline ends. Germline CDR1 and CDR2: MDHEN and SYDVKM. The CDR3 region has the DNA TGTGCCAGCAGTTTAGCGGGGCAGGGGTATAGCAATCAGCCCCAGCATTTT. Translation gives CASSLAGQGYSNQPQHF.

This clone came up once. The same CDR3 can be traced to other DNA sequences in this sample. The chain combines TRBV27 with TRBJ2-5; D unclear. CDR1 MNHEY and CDR2 SMNVEV come from the germline V gene (reference sequence). The CDR3 runs to 13 residues. Trimming took 1 base from V and 5 from J, leaving 8 bases between them. CDR3 sequence reads: CASSLFPGETQYF. The DNA of the CDR3 is TGTGCCAGCAGTTTATTCCCTGGGGAGACCCAGTACTTC.

The rearrangement joins TRBV9 to TRBJ2-5, with D possibly matching TRBD2 (5 bases). The CDR3 is 13 amino acids. Trimming removed 0 bases at V and 5 bases at J, with 8 bases between. Germline V gene lookup returns CDR1 SGDLS and CDR2 YYNGEE. CDR3 nucleotides: TGTGCCAGCAGCGTAGCAACGGGGGAGACCCAGTACTTC. Translation: CASSVATGETQYF. The full variable domain, in which reference TRBV9 and TRBJ2-5 provide the parts outside the CDR3, is DSGVTQTPKHLITATGQRVTLRCSPRSGDLSVYWYQQSLDQGLQFLIQYYNGEERAKGNILERFSAQQFPDLHSELNLSSLELGDSALYFCASSVATGETQYFGPGTRLLVL.

This chain links TRBV9 with TRBJ2-5; the match to TRBD2 covers 15 bases. V dropped 5 bases and J dropped 5; count of bases not matched to a gene: 10. This CDR3 region has 17 residues. Per the germline V gene, CDR1 is SGDLS and CDR2 is YYNGEE. CDR3 residues: CASSAGLAGGGLETQYF. The CDR3 region has the DNA TGTGCCAGCAGTGCGGGACTAGCGGGGGGCGGTCTCGAGACCCAGTACTTC.

The rearrangement joins TRBV6-1 to TRBJ2-1, with TRBD2 identical over 10 bases. Germline assignment: CDR1 MNHNS and CDR2 SASEGT. Germline trimming cut 6 bases from V and 4 bases from J; bases unmatched to any gene: 6. The CDR3 has 15 amino acids. Written as DNA, the CDR3 is TGTGCCAGCAGAGCCACTAGCGGGGAATACAATGAGCAGTTCTTC. Its protein is CASRATSGEYNEQFF.

The chain is built from TRBV30 and TRBJ2-3, with D possibly being TRBD2 (6 bases). This CDR3 contains 13 residues. Germline V gene lookup returns CDR1 GTSNPN and CDR2 SVGIG (reference sequence). Trimming took 0 bases from V and 6 from J, leaving 10 bases between them. CDR3 residues: CAWSVRSGDTQYF. CDR3 DNA sequence: TGTGCCTGGAGTGTACGGAGCGGGGATACGCAGTATTTT.